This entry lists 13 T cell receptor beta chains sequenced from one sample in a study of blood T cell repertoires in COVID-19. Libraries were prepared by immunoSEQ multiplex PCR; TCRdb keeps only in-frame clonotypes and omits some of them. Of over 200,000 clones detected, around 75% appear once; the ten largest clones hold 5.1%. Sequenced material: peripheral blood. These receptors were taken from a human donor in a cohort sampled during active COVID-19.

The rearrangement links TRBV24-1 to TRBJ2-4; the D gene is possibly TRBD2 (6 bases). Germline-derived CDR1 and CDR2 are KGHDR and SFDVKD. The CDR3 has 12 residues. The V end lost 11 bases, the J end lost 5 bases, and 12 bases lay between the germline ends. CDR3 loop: CAIGGSQNIQYF. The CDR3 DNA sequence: TGTGCCATCGGGGGATCCCAAAACATTCAGTACTTC.

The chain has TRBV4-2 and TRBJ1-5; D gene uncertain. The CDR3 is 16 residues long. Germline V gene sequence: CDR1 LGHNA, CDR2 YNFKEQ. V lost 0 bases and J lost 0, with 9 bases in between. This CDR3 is CASSQESPLSNQPQHF. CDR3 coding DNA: TGTGCCAGCAGCCAAGAGAGCCCGCTTAGCAATCAGCCCCAGCATTTT.

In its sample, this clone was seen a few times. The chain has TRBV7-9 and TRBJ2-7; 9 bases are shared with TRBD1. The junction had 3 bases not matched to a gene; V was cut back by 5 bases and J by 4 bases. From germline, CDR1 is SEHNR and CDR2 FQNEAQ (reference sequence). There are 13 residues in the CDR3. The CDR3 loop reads CASSRDRVYEQYF. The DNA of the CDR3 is TGTGCCAGCAGCCGGGACAGGGTGTACGAGCAGTACTTC.

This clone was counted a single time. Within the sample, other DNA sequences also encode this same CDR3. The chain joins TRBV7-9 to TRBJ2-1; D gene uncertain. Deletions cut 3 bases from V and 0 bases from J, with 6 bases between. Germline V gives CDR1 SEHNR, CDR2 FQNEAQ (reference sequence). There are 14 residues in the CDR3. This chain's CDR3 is CASSLGSSYNEQFF. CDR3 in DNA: TGTGCCAGCAGCTTGGGCAGCTCCTACAATGAGCAGTTCTTC.

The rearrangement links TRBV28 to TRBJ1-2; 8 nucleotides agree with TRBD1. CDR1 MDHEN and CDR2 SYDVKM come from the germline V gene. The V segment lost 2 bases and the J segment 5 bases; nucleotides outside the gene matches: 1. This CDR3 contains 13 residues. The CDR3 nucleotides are TGTGCCAGCAGTTTAACAGGGGGGTATGGCTACACCTTC. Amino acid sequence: CASSLTGGYGYTF.

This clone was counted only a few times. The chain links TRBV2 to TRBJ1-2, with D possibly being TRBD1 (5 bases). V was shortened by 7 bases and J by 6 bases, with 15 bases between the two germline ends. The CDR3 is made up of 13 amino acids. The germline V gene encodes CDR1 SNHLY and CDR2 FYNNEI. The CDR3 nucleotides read TGTGCCAGCACCGGCAGGGAAAGAGATGGCTACACCTTC. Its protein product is CASTGRERDGYTF.

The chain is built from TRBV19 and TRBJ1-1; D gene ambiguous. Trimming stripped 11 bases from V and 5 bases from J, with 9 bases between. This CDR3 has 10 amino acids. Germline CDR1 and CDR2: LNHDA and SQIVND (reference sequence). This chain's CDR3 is CAGGLTEAFF. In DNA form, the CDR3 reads TGTGCCGGAGGGCTAACTGAAGCTTTCTTT.

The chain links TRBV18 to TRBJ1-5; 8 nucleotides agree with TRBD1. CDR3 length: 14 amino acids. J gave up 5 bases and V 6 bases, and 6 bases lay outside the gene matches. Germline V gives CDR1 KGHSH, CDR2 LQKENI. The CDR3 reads CASSAGQGYQPQHF. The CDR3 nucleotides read TGTGCCAGCTCCGCCGGACAGGGTTATCAGCCCCAGCATTTT. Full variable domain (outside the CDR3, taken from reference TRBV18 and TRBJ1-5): NAGVMQNPRHLVRRRGQEARLRCSPMKGHSHVYWYRQLPEEGLKFMVYLQKENIIDESGMPKERFSAEFPKEGPSILRIQQVVRGDSAAYFCASSAGQGYQPQHFGDGTRLSIL.

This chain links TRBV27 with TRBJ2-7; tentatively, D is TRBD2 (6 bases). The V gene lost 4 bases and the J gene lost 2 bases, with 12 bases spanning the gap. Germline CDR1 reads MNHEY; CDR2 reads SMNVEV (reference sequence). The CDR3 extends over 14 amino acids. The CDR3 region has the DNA TGTGCCAGCAGTTCTGGACTACGACCCTACGAGCAGTACTTC. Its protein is CASSSGLRPYEQYF.

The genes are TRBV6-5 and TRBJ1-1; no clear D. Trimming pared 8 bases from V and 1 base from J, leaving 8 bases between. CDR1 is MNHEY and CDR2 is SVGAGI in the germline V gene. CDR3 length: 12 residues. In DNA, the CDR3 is TGTGCCAGCGAGGCCCCGAACACTGAAGCTTTCTTT. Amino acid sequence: CASEAPNTEAFF.

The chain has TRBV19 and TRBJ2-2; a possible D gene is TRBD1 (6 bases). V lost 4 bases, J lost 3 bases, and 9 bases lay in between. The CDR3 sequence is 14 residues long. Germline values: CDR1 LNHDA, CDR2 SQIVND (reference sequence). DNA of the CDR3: TGTGCCAGTAGTAATCAGGGGTACACCGGGGAGCTGTTTTTT. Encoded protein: CASSNQGYTGELFF.

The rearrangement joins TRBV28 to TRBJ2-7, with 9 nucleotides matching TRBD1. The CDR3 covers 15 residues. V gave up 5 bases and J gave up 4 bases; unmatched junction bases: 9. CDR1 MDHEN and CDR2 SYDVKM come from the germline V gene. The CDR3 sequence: CASSRPGTGLYEQYF. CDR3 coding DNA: TGTGCCAGCAGTCGACCCGGGACAGGGCTTTACGAGCAGTACTTC.

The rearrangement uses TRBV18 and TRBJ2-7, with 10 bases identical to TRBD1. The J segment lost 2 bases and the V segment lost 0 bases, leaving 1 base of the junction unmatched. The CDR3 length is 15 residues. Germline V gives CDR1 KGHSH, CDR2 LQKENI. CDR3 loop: CASSPPGTGAYEQYF. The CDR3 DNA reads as TGTGCCAGCTCACCACCCGGGACAGGGGCCTACGAGCAGTACTTC.